The 4 T cell receptor beta chains listed next were all sequenced from one sample in a study of shared clonotypes between healthy human individuals. Sequenced by immunoSEQ multiplex PCR; TCRdb stores in-frame clones only, minus some. This table has millions of clones, about 95% appearing once. Naive CD8 cells comprised CD45RO-negative, CCR7-positively selected cells, excluding terminally differentiated effector memory CD45RA+ cells. The sample consisted of naive CD8+ T cells sorted from blood. These receptors came from a man between 18 and 29 years old in good health.

The chain combines TRBV27 with TRBJ1-1; no clear D. The V end was cut by 6 bases, the J end by 1 base, with 12 bases between. Germline CDR1 MNHEY, CDR2 SMNVEV (reference sequence). The CDR3 consists of 14 residues. This CDR3 is CASSKKVGNTEAFF. The CDR3, as DNA: TGTGCCAGCAGCAAAAAAGTAGGGAACACTGAAGCTTTCTTT.

Concerning this clone itself: The sample has other DNA sequences that encode this CDR3 too. The rearrangement uses TRBV11-3 and TRBJ2-7; TRBD2 is a possible D gene (6 bases). Germline V gene lookup returns CDR1 SGHNT and CDR2 YENEEA. This CDR3 is built from 13 residues. Trimming took 4 bases from V and 3 from J, leaving 10 bases between them. As DNA, the CDR3 is TGTGCCAGCAGCTCCCGGGGAGGCTACGAGCAGTACTTC. Encoded protein: CASSSRGGYEQYF.

This sequence joins TRBV6-6 and TRBJ2-1; a possible D gene is TRBD2 (6 bases). V was trimmed by 0 bases and J by 2 bases, leaving 11 bases between them. Germline values: CDR1 MNHNY, CDR2 SVGAGI (reference sequence). This CDR3 is 16 amino acids long. The CDR3 sequence is CASSYSASEPYNEQFF. The CDR3 nucleotides read TGTGCCAGCAGTTACTCGGCTAGCGAGCCCTACAATGAGCAGTTCTTC.

The V and J genes are TRBV14 and TRBJ2-7, with D perhaps assigned TRBD1 or TRBD2 (5 bases each). The V end was cut by 5 bases, the J end by 2 bases, with 10 bases between. Germline V lookup: CDR1 SGHDN, CDR2 FVKESK. The CDR3 covers 13 residues. CDR3 loop: CASSYGTTYEQYF. In nucleotides, the CDR3 is TGTGCCAGCAGCTACGGGACCACCTACGAGCAGTACTTC.